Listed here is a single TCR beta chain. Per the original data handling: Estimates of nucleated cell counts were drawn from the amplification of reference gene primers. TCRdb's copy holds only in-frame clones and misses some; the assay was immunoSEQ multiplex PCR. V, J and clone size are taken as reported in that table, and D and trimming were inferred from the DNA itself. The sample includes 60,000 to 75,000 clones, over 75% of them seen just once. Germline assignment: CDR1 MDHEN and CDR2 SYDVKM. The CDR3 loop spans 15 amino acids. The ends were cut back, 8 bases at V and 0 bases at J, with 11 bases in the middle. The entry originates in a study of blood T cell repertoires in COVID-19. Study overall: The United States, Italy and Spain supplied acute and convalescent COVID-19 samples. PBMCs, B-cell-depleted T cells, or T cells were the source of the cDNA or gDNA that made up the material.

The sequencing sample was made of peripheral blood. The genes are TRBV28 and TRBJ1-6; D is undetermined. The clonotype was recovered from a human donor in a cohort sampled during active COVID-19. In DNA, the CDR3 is TGTGCCAGCGGAGAAGGTAGCTCCTATAATTCACCCCTCCACTTT. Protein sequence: CASGEGSSYNSPLHF.